This section outlines one T cell receptor beta chain sequence together with its context. This sample is drawn from a study of blood T cell repertoires in COVID-19. Produced via immunoSEQ multiplex PCR; TCRdb's table is partial and in-frame only. The table records 180,000 or so clones, roughly 80% of them present only once. Germline CDR1 reads SEHNR; CDR2 reads FQNEAQ (reference sequence). This CDR3 region has 16 residues. The V and J ends lost 5 bases and 0 bases respectively, with 14 bases between them. The source of this sequence is a man in his 60s who had been exposed to COVID-19. The chain employs TRBV7-9 and TRBJ2-1; tentative D call: TRBD2 (6 bases). Specimen: PBMCs or T cells enriched from blood (not recorded which). The CDR3 loop is CASSLGGPSSYNEQFF. CDR3 coding DNA: TGTGCCAGCAGCCTGGGAGGCCCGAGCTCCTACAATGAGCAGTTCTTC.